Shown below are 5 T cell receptor beta chains from a single sample sequenced in a study of T cell clonotyping in hematopoietic cell transplantation. Using immunoSEQ multiplex PCR, the repertoire was profiled, and TCRdb retains in-frame clones only, with some absent. The sample yields tens of thousands of clones, around 94% seen once. Material: peripheral blood mononuclear cells. All receptors derive from a woman aged 45-59 years in good health. Some clones in this sample may be carry-over from other donors' samples.

V usage is TRBV19 and J usage is TRBJ1-5; 8 bases are a match to TRBD1. The germline V gene encodes CDR1 LNHDA and CDR2 SQIVND (reference sequence). The junction had 8 bases not matched to a gene; V was cut back by 5 bases and J by 2 bases. This CDR3 has 16 amino acids. CDR3 sequence reads: CASSPQGGAGNQPQHF. The DNA of the CDR3 is TGTGCCAGTAGTCCACAGGGGGGGGCCGGCAATCAGCCCCAGCATTTT.

The rearrangement uses TRBV19 and TRBJ2-1; 7 bases align to TRBD2. This CDR3 contains 14 residues. The V segment lost 7 bases and the J segment 0 bases; nucleotides outside the gene matches: 3. In germline, CDR1 is LNHDA, CDR2 SQIVND (reference sequence). Here the CDR3 DNA reads TGTGCCAGTAAGGGCGGGGGCTCCTACAATGAGCAGTTCTTC. Encoded protein: CASKGGGSYNEQFF.

This CDR3 reads CASSLAGRGWNTQYF. The CDR3 DNA is TGTGCCAGCAGCTTAGCGGGAAGGGGGTGGAATACGCAGTATTTT. The chain employs TRBV7-2 and TRBJ2-3, with a possible D match to TRBD1 (6 bases). The germline gives CDR1 SGHTA, CDR2 FQGNSA. The CDR3 spans 15 residues. The V end was cut by 0 bases, the J end by 7 bases, with 14 bases between.

This chain joins TRBV6-5 and TRBJ1-4, with 7 bases that match TRBD1. V lost 6 bases, J lost 1 base, and 2 bases stayed unmatched. Germline V gene data show CDR1 as MNHEY and CDR2 as SVGAGI. This CDR3 is 14 amino acids long. CDR3: CASRNRGTNEKLFF. CDR3 nucleotide sequence: TGTGCCAGCAGGAACAGGGGAACTAATGAAAAACTGTTTTTT.

The rearrangement links TRBV10-3 to TRBJ2-2; the match to TRBD1 covers 7 bases. CDR1 and CDR2 (germline): ENHRY, SYGVKD. CDR3 length: 17 amino acids. J lost 5 bases, V lost 3 bases, and 12 bases had no gene match. As DNA, the CDR3 is TGTGCCATCAGTGAATTGAGAGGGGGCGCAAGAACCGGGGAGCTGTTTTTT. Protein: CAISELRGGARTGELFF.